This T cell receptor beta chain originates from a study of blood T cell repertoires in COVID-19 (dated by TCRdb to 2018 to 2020). Background for the entire study: Samples from collaborators originated in the United States, Italy and Spain and spanned both the acute and convalescent phases of COVID-19. The prospective study material was composed of cDNA or gDNA derived from T cells, B-cell-depleted T cells, or PBMCs. Deeply sampled blood TCRbeta repertoires from subjects exposed to, actively infected with, or recovered from COVID-19 were included in the dataset. A freely available public database, intended as a resource for researchers studying the immune response to SARS-CoV-2, is where the repertoires were released. Samples came from the ongoing ImmuneRACE study (first 160 participants) plus 1,254 subjects from 6 global collaborators. Nearly every sample came with metadata listing a de-identified subject ID, COVID-19 status, age in years and sex. Where available, HLA class I and class II types were obtained from metadata supplied by the sample provider rather than from assay-based typing.

The research as a whole found: The quantity of clinical and demographic metadata differed by source and by participant and was supplied without curation.

Participants in the prospective study were enrolled through a virtual design, were aged about 18 to 100 years, and lived in 20 to 30 United States geographic areas. In the prospective study, cohorts were assigned on the basis of participant-reported clinical history obtained from a screening survey and a study questionnaire. In the prospective study, whole blood, serum and a nasopharyngeal or oropharyngeal swab were collected from each participant by mobile phlebotomists. Participants in the prospective study had the option to provide additional blood draws and questionnaires over a 2-month period. Before DNA extraction, blood samples from the prospective study were shipped at room temperature or frozen. TCRbeta CDR3 regions were amplified from genomic DNA by means of the immunoSEQ Assay, a bias-controlled multiplex PCR. Per the authors' processing: The number of nucleated cells in each sample was estimated from the amplification of reference gene primers within the assay. Sequence reads were collapsed and filtered to measure the absolute abundance of every unique TCRbeta CDR3 rearrangement. For each sample, productive Simpson clonality was calculated as the square root of Simpson's diversity index across productive rearrangements. Sourced from immuneACCESS, this table was stored by TCRdb with only in-frame sequences that have V and J called. A share of the clones is absent; for the studies checked, an unresolved V gene accounts for under half, and the remainder has no known explanation. D and trimming were read from the DNA, whereas the V and J calls and clone size are those reported in that table. The table for this sample lists some 190,000 clones; more than 70% of them were counted only once. The ten largest clones capture 4.5% to 7% of the sample.

Of note for this clone: Its specific antigen is unknown. Per-nucleotide qualities are absent, and no much larger clonotype sits a single base away.

Sequencing input: PBMCs or T cells enriched from blood (not recorded which). The source of this sequence is a man in his forties with acute COVID-19.

The DNA sequence reads TGTGCCAGCAGCCAAGAAGACAAAGACACAGATACGCAGTATTTT. Its protein is CASSQEDKDTDTQYF. This receptor chain uses TRBV4-2 and TRBJ2-3; no D gene is confidently identified. The germline V gene encodes CDR1 LGHNA and CDR2 YNFKEQ. V was cut back by 0 bases and J by 2 bases, leaving a gap of 9 bases between them. Including the terminal cysteine and phenylalanine, the CDR3 comprises 15 residues. Only the CDR3 part of the read is kept: 45 bases, read in frame from the first base.